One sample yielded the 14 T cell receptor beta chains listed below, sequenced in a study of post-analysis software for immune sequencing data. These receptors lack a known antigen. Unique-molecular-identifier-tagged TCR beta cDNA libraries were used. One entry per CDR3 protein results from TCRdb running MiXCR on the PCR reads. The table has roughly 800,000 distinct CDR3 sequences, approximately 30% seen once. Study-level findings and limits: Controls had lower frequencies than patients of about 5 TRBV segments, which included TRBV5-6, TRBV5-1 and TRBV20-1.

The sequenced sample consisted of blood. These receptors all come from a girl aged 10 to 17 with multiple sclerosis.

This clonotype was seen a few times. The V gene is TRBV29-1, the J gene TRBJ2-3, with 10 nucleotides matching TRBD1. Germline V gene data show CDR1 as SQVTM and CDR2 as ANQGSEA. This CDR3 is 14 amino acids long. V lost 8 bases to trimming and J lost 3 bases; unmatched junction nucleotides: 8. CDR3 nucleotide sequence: TGCAGCACCGAGAGGACAGGGGGGACAGATACGCAGTATTTT. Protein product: CSTERTGGTDTQYF.

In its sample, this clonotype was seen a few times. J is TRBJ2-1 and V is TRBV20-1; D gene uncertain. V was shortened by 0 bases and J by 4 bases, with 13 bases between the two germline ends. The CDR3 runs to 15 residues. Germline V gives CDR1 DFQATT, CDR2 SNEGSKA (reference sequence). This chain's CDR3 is CSARDPWAVYNEQFF. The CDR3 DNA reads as TGCAGTGCTAGAGATCCTTGGGCGGTTTACAATGAGCAGTTCTTC.

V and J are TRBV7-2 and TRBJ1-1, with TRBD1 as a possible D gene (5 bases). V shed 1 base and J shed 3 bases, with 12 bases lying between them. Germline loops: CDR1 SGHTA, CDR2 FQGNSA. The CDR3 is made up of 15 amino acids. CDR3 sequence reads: CASSLVGGRDTEAFF. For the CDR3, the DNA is TGTGCCAGCAGCTTAGTGGGGGGACGGGACACTGAAGCTTTCTTT.

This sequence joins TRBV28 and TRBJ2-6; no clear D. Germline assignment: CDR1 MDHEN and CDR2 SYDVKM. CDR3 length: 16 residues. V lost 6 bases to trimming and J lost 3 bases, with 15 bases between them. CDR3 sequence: CASSQGPVGGANVLTF. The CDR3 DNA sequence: TGTGCCAGCAGCCAAGGTCCCGTCGGTGGGGCCAACGTCCTGACTTTC.

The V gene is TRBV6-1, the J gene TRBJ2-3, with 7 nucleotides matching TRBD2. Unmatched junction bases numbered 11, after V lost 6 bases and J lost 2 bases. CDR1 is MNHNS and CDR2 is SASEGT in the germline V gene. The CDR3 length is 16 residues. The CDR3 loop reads CASRNGASGDTDTQYF. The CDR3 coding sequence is TGTGCCAGCAGGAATGGGGCTAGCGGTGACACAGATACGCAGTATTTT.

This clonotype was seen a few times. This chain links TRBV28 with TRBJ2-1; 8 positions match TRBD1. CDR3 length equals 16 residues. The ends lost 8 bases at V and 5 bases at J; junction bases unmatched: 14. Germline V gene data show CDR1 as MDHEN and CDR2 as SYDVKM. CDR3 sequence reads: CASPPSIGTGNNEQFF. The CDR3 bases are TGTGCCAGCCCACCTTCGATTGGGACAGGAAACAATGAGCAGTTCTTC.

The DNA for the CDR3 is TGTGCCAGCAGCCGGACTAGCGGGGTTTCACGTTCGCAGTTCTTC. Its protein is CASSRTSGVSRSQFF. The V and J genes are TRBV14 and TRBJ2-1; 12 nucleotides match TRBD2. CDR3 length equals 15 residues. Losses at the gene ends were 4 bases for V and 12 bases for J; bases not matched to a gene: 10. CDR1 is SGHDN, CDR2 FVKESK, per germline.

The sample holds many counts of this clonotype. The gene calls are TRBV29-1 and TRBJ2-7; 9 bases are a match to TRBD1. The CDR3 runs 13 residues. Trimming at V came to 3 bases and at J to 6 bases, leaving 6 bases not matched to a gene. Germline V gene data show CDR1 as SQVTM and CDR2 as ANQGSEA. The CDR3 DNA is TGCAGCGTTGACAGGACAGGGGCCGGCGAGCAGTACTTC. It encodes CSVDRTGAGEQYF.

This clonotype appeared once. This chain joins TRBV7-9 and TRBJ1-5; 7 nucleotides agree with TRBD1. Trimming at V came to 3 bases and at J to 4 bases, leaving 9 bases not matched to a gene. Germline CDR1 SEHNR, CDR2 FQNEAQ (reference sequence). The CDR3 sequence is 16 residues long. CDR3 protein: CASSLFSVGQNQPQHF. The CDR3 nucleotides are TGTGCCAGCAGCTTGTTTAGTGTGGGACAGAATCAGCCCCAGCATTTT. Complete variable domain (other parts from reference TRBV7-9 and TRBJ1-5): DTGVSQNPRHKITKRGQNVTFRCDPISEHNRLYWYRQTLGQGPEFLTYFQNEAQLEKSRLLSDRFSAERPKGSFSTLEIQRTEQGDSAMYLCASSLFSVGQNQPQHFGDGTRLSIL.

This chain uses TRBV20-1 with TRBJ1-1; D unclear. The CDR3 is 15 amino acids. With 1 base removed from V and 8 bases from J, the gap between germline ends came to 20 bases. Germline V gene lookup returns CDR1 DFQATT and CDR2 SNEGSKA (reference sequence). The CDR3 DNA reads TGCAGTGCTAGAGCTCAACTGCTGTACCTTGGCGAAGCTTTCTTT. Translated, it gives CSARAQLLYLGEAFF.

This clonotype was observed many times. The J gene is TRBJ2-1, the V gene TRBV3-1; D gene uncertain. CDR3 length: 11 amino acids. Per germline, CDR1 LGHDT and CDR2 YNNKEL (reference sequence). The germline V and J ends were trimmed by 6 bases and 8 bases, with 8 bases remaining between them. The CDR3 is CASSGADEQFF. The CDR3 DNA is TGTGCCAGCAGTGGAGCAGATGAGCAGTTCTTC.

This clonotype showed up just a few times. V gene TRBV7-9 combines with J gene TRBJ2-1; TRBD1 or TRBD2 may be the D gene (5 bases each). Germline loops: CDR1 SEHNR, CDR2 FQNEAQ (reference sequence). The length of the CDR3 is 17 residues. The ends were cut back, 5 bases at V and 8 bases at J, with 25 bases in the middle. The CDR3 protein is CASSERPRGRAFDEQFF. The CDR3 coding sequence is TGTGCCAGCAGCGAGAGACCACGGGGCAGGGCCTTCGATGAGCAGTTCTTC.

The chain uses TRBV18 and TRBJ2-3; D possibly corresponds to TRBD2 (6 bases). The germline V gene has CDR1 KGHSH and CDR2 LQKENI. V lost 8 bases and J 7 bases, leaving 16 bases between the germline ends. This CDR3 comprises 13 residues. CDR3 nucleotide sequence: TGTGCCAGCCAACCACGGGAGTTAAATACGCAGTATTTT. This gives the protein CASQPRELNTQYF.

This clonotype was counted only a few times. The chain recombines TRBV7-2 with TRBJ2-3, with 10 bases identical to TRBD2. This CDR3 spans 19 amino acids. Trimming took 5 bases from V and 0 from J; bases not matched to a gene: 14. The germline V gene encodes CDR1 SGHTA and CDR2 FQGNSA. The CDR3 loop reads CASSPQPSGGRVSTDTQYF. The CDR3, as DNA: TGTGCCAGCAGCCCCCAGCCTAGCGGGGGTAGGGTGAGCACAGATACGCAGTATTTT. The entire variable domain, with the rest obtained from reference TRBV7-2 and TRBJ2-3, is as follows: GAGVSQSPSNKVTEKGKDVELRCDPISGHTALYWYRQSLGQGLEFLIYFQGNSAPDKSGLPSDRFSAERTGGSVSTLTIQRTQQEDSAVYLCASSPQPSGGRVSTDTQYFGPGTRLTVL.